This T cell receptor beta chain was identified in a study of blood T cell repertoires in COVID-19. The V gene's germline CDR1 is LNHDA and CDR2 SQIVND (reference sequence). Trimming left V 5 bases short and J 10 bases short, with 18 bases between. This CDR3 region has 15 residues. Measured with immunoSEQ multiplex PCR; TCRdb has only the in-frame clones, and not every one. In the table there are 190,000 or so clones, around nine tenths of which are singletons. The genes are TRBV19 and TRBJ1-6; tentatively, D is TRBD1 (6 bases). What was sequenced was peripheral blood. This TCR came from a man aged 40-49 years with active or convalescent COVID-19. CDR3 sequence reads: CASSPQQGDGSPLHF. For the CDR3, the DNA is TGTGCCAGTAGTCCCCAACAGGGAGACGGATCACCCCTCCACTTT.